This T cell receptor (beta chain) was obtained from a study of graft-versus-host responses after intestinal transplantation. The overall study: All recipients got anti-thymocyte globulin induction, then tacrolimus and steroids for around three years.

CDR3 length equals 12 residues. The V segment lost 6 bases and the J segment 7 bases; nucleotides outside the gene matches: 4. CDR1 is SEHNR, CDR2 FQNEAQ, per germline (reference sequence). With respect to this clone: Its antigen remains unknown.

Sequenced by immunoSEQ multiplex PCR; TCRdb stores in-frame clones only, minus some. The sample gives some 48,000 clones, approximately 84% of which show up once; less than 0.5% is in the top ten. The chain joins TRBV7-9 to TRBJ1-2; TRBD1 matches 8 bases. The origin of this receptor is a human donor who was the organ donor for an intestinal transplant. Sequencing was performed on unstimulated CD4+ T cells sorted from spleen or lymph node cells, taken before transplant. Written as DNA, the CDR3 is TGTGCCAGCAGGGACAGGGAAAGTGGCTACACCTTC. As protein: CASRDRESGYTF. Full variable domain (missing parts from reference TRBV7-9 and TRBJ1-2): DTGVSQNPRHKITKRGQNVTFRCDPISEHNRLYWYRQTLGQGPEFLTYFQNEAQLEKSRLLSDRFSAERPKGSFSTLEIQRTEQGDSAMYLCASRDRESGYTFGSGTRLTVV.